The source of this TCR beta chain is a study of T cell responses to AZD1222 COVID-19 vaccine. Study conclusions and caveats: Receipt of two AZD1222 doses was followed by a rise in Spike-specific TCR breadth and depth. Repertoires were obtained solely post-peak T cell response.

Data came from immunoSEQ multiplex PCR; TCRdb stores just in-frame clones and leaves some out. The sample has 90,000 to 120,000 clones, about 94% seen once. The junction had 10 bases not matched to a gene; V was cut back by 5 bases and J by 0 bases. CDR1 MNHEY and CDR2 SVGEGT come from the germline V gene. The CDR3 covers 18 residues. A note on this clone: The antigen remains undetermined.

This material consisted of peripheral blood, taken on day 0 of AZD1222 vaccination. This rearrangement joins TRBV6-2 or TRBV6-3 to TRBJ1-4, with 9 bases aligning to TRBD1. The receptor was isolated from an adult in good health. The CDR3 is CASSQIDRGFATNEKLFF. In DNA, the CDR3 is TGTGCCAGCAGTCAGATAGACAGGGGGTTTGCAACTAATGAAAAACTGTTTTTT.